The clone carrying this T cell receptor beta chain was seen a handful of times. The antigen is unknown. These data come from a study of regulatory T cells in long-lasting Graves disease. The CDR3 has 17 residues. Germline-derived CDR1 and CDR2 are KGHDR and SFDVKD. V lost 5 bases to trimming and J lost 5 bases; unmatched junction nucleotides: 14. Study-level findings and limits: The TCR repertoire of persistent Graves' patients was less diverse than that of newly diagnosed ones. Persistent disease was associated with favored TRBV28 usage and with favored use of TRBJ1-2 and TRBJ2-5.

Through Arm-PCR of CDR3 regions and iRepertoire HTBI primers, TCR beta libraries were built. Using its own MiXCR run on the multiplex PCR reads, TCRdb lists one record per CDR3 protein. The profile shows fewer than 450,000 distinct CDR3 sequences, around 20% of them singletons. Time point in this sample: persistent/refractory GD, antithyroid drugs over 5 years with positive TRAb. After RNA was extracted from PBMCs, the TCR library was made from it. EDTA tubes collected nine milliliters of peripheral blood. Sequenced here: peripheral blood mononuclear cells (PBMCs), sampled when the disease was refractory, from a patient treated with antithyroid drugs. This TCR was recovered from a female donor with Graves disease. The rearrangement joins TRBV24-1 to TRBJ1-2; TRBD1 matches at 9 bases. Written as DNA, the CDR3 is TGTGCCACCAGTGGGGTCCCACAGGGGGCGTCTTGGTATGGCTACACCTTC. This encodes CATSGVPQGASWYGYTF.